Listed here is a single TCR beta chain. The antigen is undetermined. This specimen comes from a study of T-cell memory formation after mild COVID-19. Background on the study: Largely, TCR clusters stayed within a single donor.

General study findings and limits: CD4+ contracting clones lay mainly in CM and EM, CD8+ ones in EMRA.

5'RACE with constant-segment primers built TCRalpha and TCRbeta cDNA libraries with UMIs. TCRdb reprocessed the 5' RACE reads with MiXCR, giving one entry per CDR3 protein. Altogether 300,000 to 400,000 distinct CDR3 sequences are present, approximately 29% being singletons, with the ten largest covering approximately 12%. The sequence was collected from an adult woman who had mild COVID-19 (a few samples of this study predate the infection). Cell type and time point are not known. The sample consisted of PBMCs or a T cell subset sorted from them (not recorded which).

CDR3 nucleotide sequence: TGCAGTGCTAGCCCCCCGGGACGATGGGCTGAAGCTTTCTTT. Amino acid sequence: CSASPPGRWAEAFF. The rearrangement joins TRBV20-1 to TRBJ1-1; tentative D call: TRBD1 (5 bases). Trimming took 3 bases from V and 6 from J, leaving 17 bases between them. Per germline, CDR1 DFQATT and CDR2 SNEGSKA (reference sequence). CDR3 length: 14 amino acids.